The present TCR beta chain was sequenced within a study of T cells after yellow fever vaccination (dated by TCRdb to the late 2010s). For the wider study: Libraries from fractions with low cell numbers were prepared with the SMART-Seq v4 Ultra Low Input RNA kit. Two healthy male donors made up the cohort, one aged 18 to 29 years and the other aged 30 to 39 years. Bulk TCR alpha and beta repertoires were sequenced longitudinally to track T-cell clones before and after primary and booster YFV17D yellow fever vaccination. Blood was collected at multiple timepoints before and after primary and secondary immunization, and bulk PBMC replicates and cell subsets were isolated.

Including the terminal cysteine and phenylalanine, the CDR3 comprises 14 residues. Just the 42-base CDR3 DNA is kept, in frame starting at base 1. As encoded in the germline V gene, CDR1 is KGHDR while CDR2 is SFDVKD. V is shortened by 4 bases, J by 2 bases, and the region joining them spans 8 bases. TCR cDNA was synthesized by 5'RACE template switching, which introduced a universal primer site and unique molecular identifiers. Priming for cDNA synthesis came from both the TCR alpha and TCR beta constant segments. Two PCR steps were used to amplify libraries, with sample barcodes and sequencing adapters being added in the second step. Sequencing of the libraries was done on either Illumina HiSeq 2500 (2x100 bp) or NovaSeq (2x150 bp). Per the original workflow: Reads were demultiplexed and collapsed into UMI consensus sequences with MIGEC, and V(D)J alignment was performed with MiXCR. Vaccine-responding clonotypes were identified with edgeR using replicate PBMC samples, with FDR below 0.01 and a log2 fold change above 5 up to day 15 being required. Each bulk clonotype received a CD4 or CD8 identity based on whether the sequenced CD4 or CD8 repertoire contained that clonotype at higher abundance. The raw public reads went through TCRdb reprocessing: fastp at Q25, MiXCR clone calling, in-frame beta chains kept. Entries are consolidated by CDR3 protein sequence, retaining the most common genes and DNA. TCRdb, not the original authors, processed these V and J calls. The table for this sample lists about 510,000 distinct CDR3 sequences; around a fifth of them were counted only once. The ten biggest clones cover 16% of the sample.

General conclusions and limits of the study: Because abundant contaminating clonotypes from the bulk population could be contained in FACS-sorted repertoires, computational filtering was required. A small share of clonotypes occurred in both CD4 and CD8 compartments, likely arising from convergent recombination. Because only a couple of donors were included in the study, the extent to which the findings can be generalized is limited. The secondary T-cell response was found to be weaker but faster than the primary response, with a peak reached on day 5 rather than on day 15. Most clones expanded after primary vaccination (roughly 96% of CD4 and 88% of CD8) were re-detected after the booster, suggesting that broad memory maintenance occurred.

As to this clonotype: Its cognate antigen has yet to be identified. Base qualities are not recorded, but no much larger clone differs from it by a single base.

This specimen's treatment or condition label, interpreted: live attenuated yellow fever vaccine strain. Two biological replicates of bulk PBMCs were collected at each blood-draw timepoint. PBMCs were isolated from peripheral blood using a standard Ficoll-Paque protocol. TriZol was used to extract RNA from bulk PBMCs, CD4 and CD8 fractions, and dextramer-positive and dextramer-negative fractions. The V and J segments used are TRBV24-1 and TRBJ1-5; 5 matching bases give a weak D call of TRBD1. The clonotype comes from a man aged 18 to 30 who received the YFV17D yellow fever vaccine. This material consisted of PBMCs, taken approximately 22 days after the first yellow fever vaccination. The nucleotide sequence reads TGTGCCACCAGTGAGGGGCTAGGCAATCAGCCCCAGCATTTT. Its translation is CATSEGLGNQPQHF.